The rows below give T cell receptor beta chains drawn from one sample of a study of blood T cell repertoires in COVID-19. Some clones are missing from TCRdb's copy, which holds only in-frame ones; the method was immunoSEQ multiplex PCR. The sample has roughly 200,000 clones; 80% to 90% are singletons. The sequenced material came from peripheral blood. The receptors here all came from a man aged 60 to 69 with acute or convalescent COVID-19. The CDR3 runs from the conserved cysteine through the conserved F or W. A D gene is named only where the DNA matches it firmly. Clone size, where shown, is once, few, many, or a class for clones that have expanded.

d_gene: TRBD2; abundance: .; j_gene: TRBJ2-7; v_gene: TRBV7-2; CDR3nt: TGTGCCAGCAGCTTAGATTACAGCGGGAGTTCCGAGCAGTACTTC; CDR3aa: CASSLDYSGSSEQYF
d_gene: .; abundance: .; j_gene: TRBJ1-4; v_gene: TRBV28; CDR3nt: TGTGCCAGCAGTAATCGGGGGGCTAATGAAAAACTGTTTTTT; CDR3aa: CASSNRGANEKLFF
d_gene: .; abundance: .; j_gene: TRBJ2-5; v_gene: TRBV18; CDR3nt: TGTGCCAGCTCACTGAACATTCAAGAGACCCAGTACTTC; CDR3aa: CASSLNIQETQYF
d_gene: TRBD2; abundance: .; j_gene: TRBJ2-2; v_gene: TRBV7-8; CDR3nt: TGTGCCAGCAGCTCCGGACTAGCGGGACCCACCGGGGAGCTGTTTTTT; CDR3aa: CASSSGLAGPTGELFF
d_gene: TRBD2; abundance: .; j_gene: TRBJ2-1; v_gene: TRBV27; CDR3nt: TGTGCCAGCAGTTTCTCGGTTCGCGGGAGGGCCAGTAATGAGCAGTTCTTC; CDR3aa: CASSFSVRGRASNEQFF
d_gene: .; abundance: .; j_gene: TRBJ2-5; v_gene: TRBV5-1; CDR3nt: TGCGCCAGCAGCACAAGCGGTGGCCAAGAGACCCAGTACTTC; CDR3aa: CASSTSGGQETQYF
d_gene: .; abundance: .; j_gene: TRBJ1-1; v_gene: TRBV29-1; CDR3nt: TGCAGCGTTGGGACGCAGGGCGGCACTGAAGCTTTCTTT; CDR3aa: CSVGTQGGTEAFF
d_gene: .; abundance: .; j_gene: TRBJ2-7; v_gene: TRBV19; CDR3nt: TGTGCCAGTAGTAACACGTGGGGACATTCCTACGAGCAGTACTTC; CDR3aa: CASSNTWGHSYEQYF
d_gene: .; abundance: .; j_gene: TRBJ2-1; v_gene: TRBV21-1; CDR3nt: TGTGCCTCCGGGACTAGCGGGGGCAATGAGCAGTTCTTC; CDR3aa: CASGTSGGNEQFF
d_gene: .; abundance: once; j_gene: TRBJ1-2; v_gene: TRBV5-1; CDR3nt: TGCGCCAGCAGCTATCTGGGGCAGGGCTATGGCTACACCTTC; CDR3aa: CASSYLGQGYGYTF
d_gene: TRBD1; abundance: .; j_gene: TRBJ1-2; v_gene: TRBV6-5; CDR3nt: TGTGCCAGCAGTTACGGGACAGGGGCAGGGGGCTACACCTTC; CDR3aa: CASSYGTGAGGYTF
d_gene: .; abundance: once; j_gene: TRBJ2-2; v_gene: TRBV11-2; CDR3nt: TGTGCCAGCAGCCTCGATCGGGGTGCCGGGGAGCTGTTTTTT; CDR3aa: CASSLDRGAGELFF
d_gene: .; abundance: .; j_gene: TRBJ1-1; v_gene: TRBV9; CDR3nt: TGTGCCAGCAGCGCCCAGGGGATGAAAAGGAACACTGAAGCTTTCTTT; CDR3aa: CASSAQGMKRNTEAFF
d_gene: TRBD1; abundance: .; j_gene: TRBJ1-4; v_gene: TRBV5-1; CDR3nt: TGCGCCAGCAGCCTGCCGGTGAAGGGGGCCGGAACTAATGAAAAACTGTTTTTT; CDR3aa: CASSLPVKGAGTNEKLFF
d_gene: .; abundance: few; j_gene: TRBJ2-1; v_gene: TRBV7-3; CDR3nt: TGTGCCAGCAGCCCCTTAGCGATAGGCGGCTACAATGAGCAGTTCTTC; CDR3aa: CASSPLAIGGYNEQFF
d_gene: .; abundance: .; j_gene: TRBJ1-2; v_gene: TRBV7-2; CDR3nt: TGTGCCAGCAGCTTAACGACGGGGAACTATGGCTACACCTTC; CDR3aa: CASSLTTGNYGYTF
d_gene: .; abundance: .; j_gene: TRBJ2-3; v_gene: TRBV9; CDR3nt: TGTGCCAGCAGCGTAGGACTTCCGAGCACAGATACGCAGTATTTT; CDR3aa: CASSVGLPSTDTQYF
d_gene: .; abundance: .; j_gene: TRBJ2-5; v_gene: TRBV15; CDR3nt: TGTGCCACCAGCAGAGATATGGGGGCTTGGGAGACCCAGTACTTC; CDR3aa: CATSRDMGAWETQYF
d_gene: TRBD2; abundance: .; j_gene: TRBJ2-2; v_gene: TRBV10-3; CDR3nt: TGTGCCACGGGACTAGCGGGAAACACCGGGGAGCTGTTTTTT; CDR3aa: CATGLAGNTGELFF
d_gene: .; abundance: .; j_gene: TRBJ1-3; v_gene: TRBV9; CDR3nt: TGTGCCAGCAGCGGGACAGGAAACACCATATATTTT; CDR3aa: CASSGTGNTIYF
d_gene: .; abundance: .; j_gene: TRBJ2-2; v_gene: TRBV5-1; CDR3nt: TGCGCCAGCAGCTTACAGGGAGGGGCCGGGGAGCTGTTTTTT; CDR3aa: CASSLQGGAGELFF
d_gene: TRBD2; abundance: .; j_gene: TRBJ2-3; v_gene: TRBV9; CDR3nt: TGTGCCAGCAGCGTCGCGGGAGCAACAGATACGCAGTATTTT; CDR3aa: CASSVAGATDTQYF
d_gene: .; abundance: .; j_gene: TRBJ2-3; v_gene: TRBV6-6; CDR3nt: TGTGCCAGCGATTCGGGGGACACAGATACGCAGTATTTT; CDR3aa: CASDSGDTDTQYF
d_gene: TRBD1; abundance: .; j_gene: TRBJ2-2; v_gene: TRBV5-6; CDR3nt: TGTGCCAGCAGCTATAAACAGGGGGCGACTTTTGGCGCCGGGGAGCTGTTTTTT; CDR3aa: CASSYKQGATFGAGELFF
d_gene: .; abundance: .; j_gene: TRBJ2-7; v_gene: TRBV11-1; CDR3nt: TGTGCCAGCAGCTGGGGAAGGGGTCCCCACGAGCAGTACTTC; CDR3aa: CASSWGRGPHEQYF
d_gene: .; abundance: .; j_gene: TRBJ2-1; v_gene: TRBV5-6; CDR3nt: TGTGCCAGCAGTCGGACATCATTTGAGCAGTTCTTC; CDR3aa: CASSRTSFEQFF
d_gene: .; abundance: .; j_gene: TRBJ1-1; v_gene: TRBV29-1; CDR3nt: TGCAGCGGAAACGCCTTCCGAGGGGGGGCAGCTGAAGCTTTCTTT; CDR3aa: CSGNAFRGGAAEAFF
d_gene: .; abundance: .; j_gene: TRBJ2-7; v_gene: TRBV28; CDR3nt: TGTGCCAGCAGGCTACAGATTCCGGGGGAGCAGTACTTC; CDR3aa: CASRLQIPGEQYF
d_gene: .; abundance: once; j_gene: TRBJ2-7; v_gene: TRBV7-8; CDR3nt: TGTGCCAGCAGCCCCGACAGATTGCTGTCCTACGAGCAGTACTTC; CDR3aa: CASSPDRLLSYEQYF
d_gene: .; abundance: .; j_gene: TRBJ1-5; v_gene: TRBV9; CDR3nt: TGTGCCAGCAGCGTCTCCGGGACACCTAATCAGCCCCAGCATTTT; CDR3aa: CASSVSGTPNQPQHF
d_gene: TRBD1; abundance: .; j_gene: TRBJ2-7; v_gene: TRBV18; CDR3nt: TGTGCCAGCTCAACAGGGGCCTACGAGCAGTACTTC; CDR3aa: CASSTGAYEQYF
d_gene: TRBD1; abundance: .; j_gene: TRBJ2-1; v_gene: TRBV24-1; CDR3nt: TGTGCCACCAGTGATTTGTTGGGACAGGAGCAGTTCTTC; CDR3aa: CATSDLLGQEQFF
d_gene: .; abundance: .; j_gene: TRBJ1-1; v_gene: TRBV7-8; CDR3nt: TGTGCCAGCAGCCTGGGGGCGAAAACTGAAGCTTTCTTT; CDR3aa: CASSLGAKTEAFF
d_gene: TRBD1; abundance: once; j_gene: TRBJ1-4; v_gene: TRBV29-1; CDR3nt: TGCAGCGTTACAGGGGGGGAGGAAAAACTGTTTTTT; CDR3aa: CSVTGGEEKLFF
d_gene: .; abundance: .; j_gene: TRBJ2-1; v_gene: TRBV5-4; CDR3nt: TGTGCCAGCAGCTTGGGTCTCCTCTCCTACAATGAGCAGTTCTTC; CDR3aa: CASSLGLLSYNEQFF
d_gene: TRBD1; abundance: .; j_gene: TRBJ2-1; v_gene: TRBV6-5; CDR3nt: TGTGCCAGCGCGACAGGGGCGAACAATGAGCAGTTCTTC; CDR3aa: CASATGANNEQFF
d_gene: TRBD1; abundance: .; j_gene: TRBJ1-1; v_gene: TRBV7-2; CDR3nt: TGTGCCAGCAGCCCCACAGGGGGCAGGTACACTGAAGCTTTCTTT; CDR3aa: CASSPTGGRYTEAFF
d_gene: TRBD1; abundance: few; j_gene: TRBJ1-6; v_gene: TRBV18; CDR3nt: TGTGCCAGCTCACCTCCGGGGGGACAGGGGGCCTCACCCCTCCACTTT; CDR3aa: CASSPPGGQGASPLHF
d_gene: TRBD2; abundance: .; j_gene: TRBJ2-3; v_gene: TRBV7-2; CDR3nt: TGTGCCAGCAGCAGATCTAGCGGGATTGGCACAGATACGCAGTATTTT; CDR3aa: CASSRSSGIGTDTQYF
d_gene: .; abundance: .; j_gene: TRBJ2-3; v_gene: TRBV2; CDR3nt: TGTGCCAGCAGCCCGGGACTTAGCACAGATACGCAGTATTTT; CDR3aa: CASSPGLSTDTQYF
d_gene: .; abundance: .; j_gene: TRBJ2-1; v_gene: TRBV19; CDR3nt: TGTGCCAGTAGTGGCCGTTATGAGCAGTTCTTC; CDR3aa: CASSGRYEQFF
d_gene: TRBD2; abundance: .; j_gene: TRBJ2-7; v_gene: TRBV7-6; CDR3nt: TGTGCCAGCAGCTTGACGGGGGGGGAGGGCTACGAGCAGTACTTC; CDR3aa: CASSLTGGEGYEQYF
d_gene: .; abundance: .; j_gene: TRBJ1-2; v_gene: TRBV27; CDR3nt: TGTGCCAGCCGTTCAGGCGCTAACTATGGCTACACCTTC; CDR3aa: CASRSGANYGYTF
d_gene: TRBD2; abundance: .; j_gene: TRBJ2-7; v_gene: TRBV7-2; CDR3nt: TGTGCCAGCACCTTCCCGCGCGGGGGAATTTCCAACGAGCAGTACTTC; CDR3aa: CASTFPRGGISNEQYF
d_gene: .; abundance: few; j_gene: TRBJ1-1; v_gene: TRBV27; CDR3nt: TGTGCCAGCAGGATACCGACAGGCCCGAACACTGAAGCTTTCTTT; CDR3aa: CASRIPTGPNTEAFF
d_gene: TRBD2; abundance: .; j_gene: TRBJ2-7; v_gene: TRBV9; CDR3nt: TGTGCCAGCAGCGTCTCGGGAGGCCCGGGGGAGCAGTACTTC; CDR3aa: CASSVSGGPGEQYF
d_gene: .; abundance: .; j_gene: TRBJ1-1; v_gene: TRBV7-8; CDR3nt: TGTGCCAGCAGCCCCCAGATGAACACTGAAGCTTTCTTT; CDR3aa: CASSPQMNTEAFF
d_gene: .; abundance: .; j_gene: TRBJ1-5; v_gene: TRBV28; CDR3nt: TGTGCCAGCACCCGGCGGCCTAGCAATCAGCCCCAGCATTTT; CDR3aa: CASTRRPSNQPQHF
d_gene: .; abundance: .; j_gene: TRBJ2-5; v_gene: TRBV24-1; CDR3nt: TGTGCCACCGACCTGCTAGCCATCCAAGAGACCCAGTACTTC; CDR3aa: CATDLLAIQETQYF